These T cell receptor beta chains were read from a single sample in a study of T cells after posttransplantation cyclophosphamide. TCRdb's table, derived via immunoSEQ multiplex PCR, lists solely in-frame clones and lacks some. This sample yields about 900 clones, of which 59% are seen a single time; approximately 60% belongs to the top ten. The sequences come from CD8+ T cells sorted from blood, collected after allogeneic stem cell transplant with posttransplant cyclophosphamide. The receptors shown here come from a male patient aged 45-59 years who received an allogeneic stem cell transplant from an unrelated donor, was CMV-positive, and had acute GVHD only. Some of these T cells may belong to the graft donor. The CDR3 runs from the conserved cysteine through the conserved F or W. A D gene is named only where the DNA matches it firmly. Rows give clone size only sometimes, using once, few, many, or a class for an expanded clone.

J: TRBJ2-7; D: .; size: .; V: TRBV29-1; CDR3: CSVEEGDYEQYF; DNA: TGCAGCGTTGAAGAGGGCGACTACGAGCAGTACTTC
J: TRBJ2-1; D: TRBD2; size: .; V: TRBV9; CDR3: CASSVGTRGNEQFF; DNA: TGTGCCAGCAGCGTAGGGACTAGGGGTAATGAGCAGTTCTTC
J: TRBJ2-7; D: .; size: hyperexpanded; V: TRBV10-2; CDR3: CASSELAFWFYEQYF; DNA: TGCGCCAGCAGTGAGCTAGCGTTCTGGTTTTACGAGCAGTACTTC
J: TRBJ2-3; D: TRBD2; size: .; V: TRBV19; CDR3: CASSSSGGSADTQYF; DNA: TGTGCCAGTAGTAGTAGCGGGGGGTCCGCAGATACGCAGTATTTT
J: TRBJ1-1; D: TRBD1; size: .; V: TRBV5-1; CDR3: CASSLVGGGISEAFF; DNA: TGCGCCAGCAGCTTGGTAGGAGGGGGCATCTCTGAAGCTTTCTTT
J: TRBJ2-7; D: TRBD1; size: .; V: TRBV7-8; CDR3: CASSFGQGGEQYF; DNA: TGTGCCAGCAGCTTCGGACAGGGGGGAGAGCAGTACTTC
J: TRBJ1-1; D: .; size: .; V: TRBV7-6; CDR3: CASSLLPGGNTEAFF; DNA: TGTGCCAGCAGCTTACTCCCCGGGGGGAACACTGAAGCTTTCTTT
J: TRBJ2-7; D: .; size: .; V: TRBV9; CDR3: CASSVAGSLNEQYF; DNA: TGTGCCAGCAGCGTAGCGGGAAGTCTCAACGAGCAGTACTTC
J: TRBJ2-1; D: TRBD2; size: .; V: TRBV6-6; CDR3: CASSLSGGGTEQFF; DNA: TGTGCCAGCAGTCTTAGCGGGGGGGGCACTGAGCAGTTCTTC
J: TRBJ2-1; D: .; size: .; V: TRBV27; CDR3: CASSLSQIYNEQFF; DNA: TGTGCCAGCAGTTTATCACAGATTTACAATGAGCAGTTCTTC
J: TRBJ1-2; D: .; size: .; V: TRBV15; CDR3: CATSISPEPSNYGYTF; DNA: TGTGCCACCAGCATCAGTCCAGAACCCTCTAACTATGGCTACACCTTC
J: TRBJ2-2; D: .; size: large; V: TRBV28; CDR3: CASSQTSASGELFF; DNA: TGTGCCAGCAGTCAAACCAGTGCCTCCGGGGAGCTGTTTTTT
J: TRBJ2-2; D: TRBD1; size: .; V: TRBV29-1; CDR3: CSVEGGTGSTGELFF; DNA: TGCAGCGTTGAAGGGGGGACAGGGAGCACCGGGGAGCTGTTTTTT
J: TRBJ1-5; D: TRBD1; size: few; V: TRBV13; CDR3: CASSPEGTENQPQHF; DNA: TGTGCCAGCAGTCCTGAGGGGACAGAGAATCAGCCCCAGCATTTT
J: TRBJ1-2; D: .; size: .; V: TRBV7-9; CDR3: CASFPVFTGYGYTF; DNA: TGTGCCAGCTTCCCGGTATTCACGGGCTATGGCTACACCTTC
J: TRBJ2-3; D: TRBD2; size: few; V: TRBV14; CDR3: CASSQVAGTTDTQYF; DNA: TGTGCCAGCAGCCAAGTAGCGGGGACCACAGATACGCAGTATTTT
J: TRBJ2-7; D: TRBD2; size: .; V: TRBV6-1; CDR3: CASSESGGITYEQYF; DNA: TGTGCCAGCAGTGAATCGGGGGGGATTACCTACGAGCAGTACTTC
J: TRBJ2-1; D: TRBD2; size: .; V: TRBV28; CDR3: CASSLTGGTNEQFF; DNA: TGTGCCAGCAGTTTAACGGGGGGTACGAATGAGCAGTTCTTC
J: TRBJ2-1; D: TRBD2; size: .; V: TRBV19; CDR3: CASSVAGAGYNEQFF; DNA: TGTGCCAGTAGTGTAGCGGGAGCGGGCTACAATGAGCAGTTCTTC
J: TRBJ2-2; D: TRBD1; size: .; V: TRBV10-3; CDR3: CAIQDGTVTGELFF; DNA: TGTGCCATCCAAGACGGGACAGTTACCGGGGAGCTGTTTTTT
J: TRBJ2-2; D: TRBD1; size: .; V: TRBV5-1; CDR3: CASSFYRGSGELFF; DNA: TGCGCCAGCAGCTTCTACAGGGGATCCGGGGAGCTGTTTTTT
J: TRBJ1-4; D: .; size: .; V: TRBV11-2; CDR3: CASSQNEKLFF; DNA: TGTGCCAGCAGCCAAAATGAAAAACTGTTTTTT
J: TRBJ2-3; D: .; size: .; V: TRBV29-1; CDR3: CSVVSRGADTQYF; DNA: TGCAGCGTTGTAAGTCGCGGAGCAGATACGCAGTATTTT
J: TRBJ1-2; D: .; size: once; V: TRBV5-1; CDR3: CASSLGEGEGYGYTF; DNA: TGCGCCAGCAGCTTGGGGGAGGGAGAAGGCTATGGCTACACCTTC
J: TRBJ2-5; D: TRBD2; size: few; V: TRBV7-8; CDR3: CASSSIGTSGGARLRAPETQYF; DNA: TGTGCCAGCAGCTCAATCGGGACTAGCGGGGGGGCCCGGTTGAGGGCCCCAGAGACCCAGTACTTC
J: TRBJ2-3; D: .; size: few; V: TRBV6-1; CDR3: CASSEADFSTDTQYF; DNA: TGTGCCAGCAGTGAAGCCGACTTCAGCACAGATACGCAGTATTTT
J: TRBJ2-7; D: .; size: .; V: TRBV27; CDR3: CASSLLSPRGQGIDEQYF; DNA: TGTGCCAGCAGTTTATTGTCCCCTCGAGGGCAGGGGATCGACGAGCAGTACTTC
J: TRBJ2-7; D: .; size: .; V: TRBV28; CDR3: CASSFVGAVEQYF; DNA: TGTGCCAGCAGTTTTGTTGGGGCCGTCGAGCAGTACTTC
J: TRBJ1-1; D: .; size: .; V: TRBV8-2; CDR3: CGSDIRRHSVDTEAFF; DNA: TGTGGCAGTGACATACGTAGACACTCTGTCGACACTGAAGCTTTCTTT